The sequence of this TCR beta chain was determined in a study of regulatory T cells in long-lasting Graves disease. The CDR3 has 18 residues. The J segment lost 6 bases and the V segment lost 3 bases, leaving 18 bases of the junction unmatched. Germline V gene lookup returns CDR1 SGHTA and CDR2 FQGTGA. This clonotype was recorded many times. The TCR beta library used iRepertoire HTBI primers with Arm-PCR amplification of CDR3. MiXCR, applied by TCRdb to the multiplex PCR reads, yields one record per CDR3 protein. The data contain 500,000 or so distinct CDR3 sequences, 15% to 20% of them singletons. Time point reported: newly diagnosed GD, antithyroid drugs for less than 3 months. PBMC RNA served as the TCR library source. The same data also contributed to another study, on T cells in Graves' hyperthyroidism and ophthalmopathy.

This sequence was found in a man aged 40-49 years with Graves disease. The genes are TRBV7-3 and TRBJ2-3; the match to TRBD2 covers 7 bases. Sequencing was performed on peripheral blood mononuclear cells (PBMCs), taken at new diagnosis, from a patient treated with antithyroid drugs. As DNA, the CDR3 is TGTGCCAGCAGCTTGGGAAGGGCTAGCGGCCATTCCAGGGATACGCAGTATTTT. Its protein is CASSLGRASGHSRDTQYF.